This T cell receptor (beta chain) was sequenced during a study of T cell responses to AZD1222 COVID-19 vaccine. Repertoires were generated with immunoSEQ multiplex PCR, while TCRdb's copy carries only in-frame clones and drops some. This table holds roughly 140,000 clones, approximately 88% found once. The sequencing here drew on peripheral blood, taken on day 0 of AZD1222 vaccination. The source is an adult in good health.

The CDR3 DNA reads as TGTGCCAGCAGCCAAGGTGGGGCTGGAAACACCATATATTTT. Translating it yields CASSQGGAGNTIYF. The chain has TRBV4-2 and TRBJ1-3; D gene uncertain. The V and J ends lost 1 base and 2 bases respectively, with 6 bases between them. Per the germline V gene, CDR1 is LGHNA and CDR2 is YNFKEQ. The CDR3 has 14 amino acids.